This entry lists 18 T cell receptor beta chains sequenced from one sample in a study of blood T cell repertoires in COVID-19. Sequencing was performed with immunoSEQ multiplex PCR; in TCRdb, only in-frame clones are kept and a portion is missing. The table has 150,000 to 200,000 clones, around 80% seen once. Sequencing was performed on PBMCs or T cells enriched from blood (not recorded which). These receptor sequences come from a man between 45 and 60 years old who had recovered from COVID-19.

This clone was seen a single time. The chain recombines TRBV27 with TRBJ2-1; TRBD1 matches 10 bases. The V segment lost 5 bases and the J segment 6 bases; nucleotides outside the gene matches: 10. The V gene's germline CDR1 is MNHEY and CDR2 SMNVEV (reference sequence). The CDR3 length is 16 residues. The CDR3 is CASSPTRDRGLNEQFF. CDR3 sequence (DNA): TGTGCCAGCAGTCCCACCCGGGACAGGGGTCTCAATGAGCAGTTCTTC.

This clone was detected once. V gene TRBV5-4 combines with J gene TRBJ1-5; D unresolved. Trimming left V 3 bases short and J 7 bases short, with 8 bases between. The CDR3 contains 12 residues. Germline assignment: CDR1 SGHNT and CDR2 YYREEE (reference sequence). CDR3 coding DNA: TGTGCCAGCAGCTATAACAACCAGCCCCAGCATTTT. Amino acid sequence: CASSYNNQPQHF.

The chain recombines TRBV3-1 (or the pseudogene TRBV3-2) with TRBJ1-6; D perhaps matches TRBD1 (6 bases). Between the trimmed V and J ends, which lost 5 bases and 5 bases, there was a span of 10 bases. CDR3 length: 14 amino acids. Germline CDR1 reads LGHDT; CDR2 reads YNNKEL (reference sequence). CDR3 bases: TGTGCCAGCAGCTCGACAGGAAATAATTCACCCCTCCACTTT. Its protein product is CASSSTGNNSPLHF.

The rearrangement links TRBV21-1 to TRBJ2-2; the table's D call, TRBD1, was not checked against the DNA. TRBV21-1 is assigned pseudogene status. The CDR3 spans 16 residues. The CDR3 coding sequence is TGTGCCAGCAGCAAAGGGAGGACAGGGGAGACCGGGGAGCTGTTTTTT. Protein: CASSKGRTGETGELFF.

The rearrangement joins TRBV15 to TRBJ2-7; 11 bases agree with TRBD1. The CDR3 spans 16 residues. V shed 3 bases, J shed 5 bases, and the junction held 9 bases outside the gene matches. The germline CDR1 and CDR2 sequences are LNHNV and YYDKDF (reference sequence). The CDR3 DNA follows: TGTGCCACCAGCAGCTTGGACAGGGGGCTTATCGACGAGCAGTACTTC. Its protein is CATSSLDRGLIDEQYF.

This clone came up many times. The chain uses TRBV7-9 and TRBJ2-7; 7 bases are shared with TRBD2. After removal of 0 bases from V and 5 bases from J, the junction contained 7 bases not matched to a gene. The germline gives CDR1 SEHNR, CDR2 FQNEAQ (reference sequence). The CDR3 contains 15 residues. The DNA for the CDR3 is TGTGCCAGCAGCTTAGCGCTAGGGACTATCAACGAGCAGTACTTC. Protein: CASSLALGTINEQYF.

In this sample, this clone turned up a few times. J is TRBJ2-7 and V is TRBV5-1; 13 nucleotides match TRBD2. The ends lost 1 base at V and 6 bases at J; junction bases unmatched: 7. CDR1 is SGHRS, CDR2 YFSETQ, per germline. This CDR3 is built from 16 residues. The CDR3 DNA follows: TGCGCCAGCAGCTTGATTACGGGACTAGCGGGGACCGAGCAGTACTTC. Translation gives CASSLITGLAGTEQYF.

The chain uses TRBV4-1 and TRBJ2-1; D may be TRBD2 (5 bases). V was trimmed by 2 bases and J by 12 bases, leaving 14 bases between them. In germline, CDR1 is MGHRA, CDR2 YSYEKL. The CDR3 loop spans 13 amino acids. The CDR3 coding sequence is TGCGCCAGCAGCCAACCCAACGGGAAGGGGCAGTTCTTC. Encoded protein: CASSQPNGKGQFF.

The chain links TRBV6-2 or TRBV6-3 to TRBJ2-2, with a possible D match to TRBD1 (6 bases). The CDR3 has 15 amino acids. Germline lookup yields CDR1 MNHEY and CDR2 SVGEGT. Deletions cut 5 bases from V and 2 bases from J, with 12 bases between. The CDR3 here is CASSLGTINTGELFF. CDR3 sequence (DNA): TGTGCCAGCAGTCTTGGGACAATTAACACCGGGGAGCTGTTTTTT.

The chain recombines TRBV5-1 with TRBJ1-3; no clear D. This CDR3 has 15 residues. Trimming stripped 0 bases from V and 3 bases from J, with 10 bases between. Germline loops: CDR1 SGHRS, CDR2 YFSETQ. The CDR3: CASSLGGPVGNTIYF. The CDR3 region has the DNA TGCGCCAGCAGCTTGGGTGGGCCCGTTGGAAACACCATATATTTT.

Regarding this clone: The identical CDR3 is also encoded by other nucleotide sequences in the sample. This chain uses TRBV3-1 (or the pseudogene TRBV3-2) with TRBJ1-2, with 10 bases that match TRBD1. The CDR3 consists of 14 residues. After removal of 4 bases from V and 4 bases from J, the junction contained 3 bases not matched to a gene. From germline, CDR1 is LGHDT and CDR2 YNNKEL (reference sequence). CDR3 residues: CASSRQGAGYGYTF. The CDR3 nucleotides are TGTGCCAGCAGCCGACAGGGGGCTGGCTATGGCTACACCTTC.

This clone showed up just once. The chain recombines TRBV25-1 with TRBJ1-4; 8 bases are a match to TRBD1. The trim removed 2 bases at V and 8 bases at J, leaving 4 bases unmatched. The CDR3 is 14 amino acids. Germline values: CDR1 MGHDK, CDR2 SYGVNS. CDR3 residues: CASSETGGREKLFF. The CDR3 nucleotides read TGTGCCAGCAGTGAAACAGGGGGTAGGGAAAAACTGTTTTTT.

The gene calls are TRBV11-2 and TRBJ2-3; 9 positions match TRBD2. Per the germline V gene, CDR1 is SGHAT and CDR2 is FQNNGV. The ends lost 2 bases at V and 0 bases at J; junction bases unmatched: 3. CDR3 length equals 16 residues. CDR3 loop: CASSLLRGGSTDTQYF. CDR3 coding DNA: TGTGCCAGCAGCTTATTGCGGGGGGGCAGCACAGATACGCAGTATTTT.

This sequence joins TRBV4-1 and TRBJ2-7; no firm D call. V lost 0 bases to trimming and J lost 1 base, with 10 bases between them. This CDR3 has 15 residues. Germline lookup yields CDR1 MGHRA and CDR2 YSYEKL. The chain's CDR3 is CASSQDSRQSYEQYF. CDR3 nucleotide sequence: TGCGCCAGCAGCCAAGATTCGAGACAATCCTACGAGCAGTACTTC.

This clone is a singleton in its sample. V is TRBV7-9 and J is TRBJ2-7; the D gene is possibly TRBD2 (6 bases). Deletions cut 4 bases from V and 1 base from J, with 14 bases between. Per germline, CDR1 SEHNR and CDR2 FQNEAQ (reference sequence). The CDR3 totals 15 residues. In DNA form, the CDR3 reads TGTGCCAGCAGCTCCATGAGGGACTTATCCTACGAGCAGTACTTC. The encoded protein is CASSSMRDLSYEQYF.

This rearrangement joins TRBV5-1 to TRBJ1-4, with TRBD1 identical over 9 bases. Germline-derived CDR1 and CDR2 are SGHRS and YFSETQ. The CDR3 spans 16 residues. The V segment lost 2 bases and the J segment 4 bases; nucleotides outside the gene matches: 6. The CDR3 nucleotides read TGCGCCAGCAGCTTTGCCACAGGGGGCAATAATGAAAAACTGTTTTTT. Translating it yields CASSFATGGNNEKLFF.

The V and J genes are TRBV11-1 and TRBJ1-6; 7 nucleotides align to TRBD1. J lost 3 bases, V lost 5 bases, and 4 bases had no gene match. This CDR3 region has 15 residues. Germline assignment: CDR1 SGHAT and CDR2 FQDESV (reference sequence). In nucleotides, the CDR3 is TGTGCCAGCAGCCGCCGGGACAGCTATAATTCACCCCTCCACTTT. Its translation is CASSRRDSYNSPLHF.

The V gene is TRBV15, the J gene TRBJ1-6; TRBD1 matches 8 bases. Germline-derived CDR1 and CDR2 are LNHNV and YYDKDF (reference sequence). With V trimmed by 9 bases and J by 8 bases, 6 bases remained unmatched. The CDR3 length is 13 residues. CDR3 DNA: TGTGCCACTTGCCGGGACAGGCATTCACCCCTCCACTTT. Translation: CATCRDRHSPLHF.